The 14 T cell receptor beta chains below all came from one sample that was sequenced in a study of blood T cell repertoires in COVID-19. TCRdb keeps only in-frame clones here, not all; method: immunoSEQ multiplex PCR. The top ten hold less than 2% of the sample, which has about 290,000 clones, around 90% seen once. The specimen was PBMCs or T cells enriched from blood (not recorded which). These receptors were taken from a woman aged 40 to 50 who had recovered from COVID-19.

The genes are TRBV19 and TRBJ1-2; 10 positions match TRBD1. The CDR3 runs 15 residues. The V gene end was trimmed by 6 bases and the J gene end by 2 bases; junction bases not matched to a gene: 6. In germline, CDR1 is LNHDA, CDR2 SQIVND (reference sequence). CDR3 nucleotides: TGTGCCAGTAGGCCGACAGGGGGCCTAAACTATGGCTACACCTTC. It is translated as CASRPTGGLNYGYTF.

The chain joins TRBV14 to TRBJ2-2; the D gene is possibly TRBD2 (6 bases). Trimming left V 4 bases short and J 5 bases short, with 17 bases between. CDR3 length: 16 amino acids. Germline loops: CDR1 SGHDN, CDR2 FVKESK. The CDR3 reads CASSPPSQGRTGELFF. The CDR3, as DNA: TGTGCCAGCAGCCCCCCGAGTCAAGGGAGGACCGGGGAGCTGTTTTTT. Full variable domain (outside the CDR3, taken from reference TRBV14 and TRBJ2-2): EAGVTQFPSHSVIEKGQTVTLRCDPISGHDNLYWYRRVMGKEIKFLLHFVKESKQDESGMPNNRFLAERTGGTYSTLKVQPAELEDSGVYFCASSPPSQGRTGELFFGEGSRLTVL.

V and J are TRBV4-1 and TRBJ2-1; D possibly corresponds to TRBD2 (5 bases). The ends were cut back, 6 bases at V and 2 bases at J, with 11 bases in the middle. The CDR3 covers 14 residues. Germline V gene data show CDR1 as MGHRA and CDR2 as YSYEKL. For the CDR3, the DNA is TGCGCCAGCAGACTCAGCGGTACCTACAATGAGCAGTTCTTC. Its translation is CASRLSGTYNEQFF.

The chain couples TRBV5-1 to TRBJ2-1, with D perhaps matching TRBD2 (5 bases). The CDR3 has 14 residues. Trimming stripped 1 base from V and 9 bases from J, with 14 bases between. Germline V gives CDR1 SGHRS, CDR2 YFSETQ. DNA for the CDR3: TGCGCCAGCAGCTTGAGCGTGCCCCGGGGTGAGCAGTTCTTC. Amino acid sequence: CASSLSVPRGEQFF.

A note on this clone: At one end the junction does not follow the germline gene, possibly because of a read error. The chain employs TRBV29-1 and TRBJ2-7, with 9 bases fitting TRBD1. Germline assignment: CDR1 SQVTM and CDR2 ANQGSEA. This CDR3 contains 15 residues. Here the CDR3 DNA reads TGCAGCGCTGAAACCGAACAGGGGGCTAGCTACGAGCAGTACTTC. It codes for CSAETEQGASYEQYF.

In DNA form, the CDR3 reads TGTGCCAGCAGCGCCGGACAGGGGGGTTCGGGCACCTTC. This codes for CASSAGQGGSGTF. The V gene is TRBV9, the J gene TRBJ1-2; 10 bases are a match to TRBD1. Looked up from germline, CDR1 is SGDLS and CDR2 is YYNGEE. The CDR3 is 13 amino acids. The ends lost 3 bases at V and 13 bases at J; junction bases unmatched: 9.

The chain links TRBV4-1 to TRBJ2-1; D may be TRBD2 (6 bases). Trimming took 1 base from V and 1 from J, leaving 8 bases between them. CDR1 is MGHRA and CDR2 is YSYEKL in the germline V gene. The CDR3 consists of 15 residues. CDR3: CASSQVRDSYNEQFF. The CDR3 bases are TGCGCCAGCAGCCAAGTGCGGGATTCCTACAATGAGCAGTTCTTC.

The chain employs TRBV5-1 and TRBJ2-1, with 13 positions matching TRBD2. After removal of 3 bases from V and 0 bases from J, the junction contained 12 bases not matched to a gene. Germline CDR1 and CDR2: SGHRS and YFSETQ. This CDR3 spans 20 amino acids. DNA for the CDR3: TGCGCCAGCAGCTCCACAATTACTAGCGGGGGGGCCCGCTCCTACAATGAGCAGTTCTTC. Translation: CASSSTITSGGARSYNEQFF.

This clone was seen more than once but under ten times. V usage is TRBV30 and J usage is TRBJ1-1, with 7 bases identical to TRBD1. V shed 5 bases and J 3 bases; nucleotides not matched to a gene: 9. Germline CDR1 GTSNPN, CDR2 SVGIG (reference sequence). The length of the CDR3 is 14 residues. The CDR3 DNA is TGTGCCTGGGATACAGGGGCTAGGGACACTGAAGCTTTCTTT. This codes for CAWDTGARDTEAFF.

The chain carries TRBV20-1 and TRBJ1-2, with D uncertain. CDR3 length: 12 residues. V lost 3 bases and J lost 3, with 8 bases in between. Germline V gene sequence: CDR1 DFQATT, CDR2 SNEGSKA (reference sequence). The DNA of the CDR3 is TGCAGTGCTAGTGGTCTTGACTATGGCTACACCTTC. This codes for CSASGLDYGYTF.

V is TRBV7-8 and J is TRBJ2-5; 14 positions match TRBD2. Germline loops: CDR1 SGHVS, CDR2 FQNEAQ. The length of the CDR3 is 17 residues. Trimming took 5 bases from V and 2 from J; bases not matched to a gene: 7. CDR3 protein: CASSPMTSGRVQETQYF. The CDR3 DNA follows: TGTGCCAGCAGCCCTATGACTAGCGGGAGGGTACAAGAGACCCAGTACTTC.

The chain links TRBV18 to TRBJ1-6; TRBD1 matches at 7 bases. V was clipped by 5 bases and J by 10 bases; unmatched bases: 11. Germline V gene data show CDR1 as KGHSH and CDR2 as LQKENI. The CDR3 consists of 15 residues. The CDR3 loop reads CASSMSTGDVSPLHF. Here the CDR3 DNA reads TGTGCCAGCTCAATGAGCACAGGGGACGTGTCACCCCTCCACTTT. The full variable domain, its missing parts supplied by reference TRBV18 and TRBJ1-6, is NAGVMQNPRHLVRRRGQEARLRCSPMKGHSHVYWYRQLPEEGLKFMVYLQKENIIDESGMPKERFSAEFPKEGPSILRIQQVVRGDSAAYFCASSMSTGDVSPLHFGNGTRLTVT.

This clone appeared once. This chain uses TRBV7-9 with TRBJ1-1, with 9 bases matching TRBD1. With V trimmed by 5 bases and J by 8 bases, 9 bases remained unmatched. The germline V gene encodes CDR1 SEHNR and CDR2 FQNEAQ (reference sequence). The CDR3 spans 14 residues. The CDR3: CASSLGQGDAEAFF. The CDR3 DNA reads TGTGCCAGCAGCCTGGGACAGGGCGACGCGGAAGCTTTCTTT.

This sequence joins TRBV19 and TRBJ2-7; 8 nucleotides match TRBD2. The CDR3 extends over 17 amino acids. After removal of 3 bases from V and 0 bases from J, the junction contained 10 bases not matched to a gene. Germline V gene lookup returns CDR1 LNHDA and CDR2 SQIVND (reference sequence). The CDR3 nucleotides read TGTGCCAGTAGTATGTTGGCTAGCGGGCGCAGCTCCTACGAGCAGTACTTC. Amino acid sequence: CASSMLASGRSSYEQYF.